This paragraph covers one TCR beta chain sequence. What it recognizes is unknown. The record originates from a study of T cell responses to AZD1222 COVID-19 vaccine. General study findings and limits: The study sampled repertoires only after the peak T cell response. Increased Spike-specific TCR breadth and depth were observed after two AZD1222 doses. Donors in the cohort were predominantly white British and more often female, and clonal diversity was possibly underestimated.

Clones were sequenced by immunoSEQ multiplex PCR, and TCRdb holds only the in-frame ones, with some missing. The sample yields some 150,000 clones, 89% seen once. Second-dose recipients at about 4 or about 12 weeks were treated as one pooled group. Sequencing was performed on peripheral blood, taken 28 days after the second AZD1222 dose. The TCR comes from an adult who received the AZD1222 COVID-19 vaccine.

This chain's CDR3 is CASSRDTYSGNTIYF. CDR3 DNA sequence: TGTGCCAGCAGCCGGGACACGTACTCTGGAAACACCATATATTTT. The gene calls are TRBV7-9 and TRBJ1-3; weak D call: TRBD1 (6 bases). In germline, CDR1 is SEHNR, CDR2 FQNEAQ (reference sequence). The V and J ends lost 5 bases and 0 bases respectively, with 11 bases between them. This CDR3 comprises 15 residues.